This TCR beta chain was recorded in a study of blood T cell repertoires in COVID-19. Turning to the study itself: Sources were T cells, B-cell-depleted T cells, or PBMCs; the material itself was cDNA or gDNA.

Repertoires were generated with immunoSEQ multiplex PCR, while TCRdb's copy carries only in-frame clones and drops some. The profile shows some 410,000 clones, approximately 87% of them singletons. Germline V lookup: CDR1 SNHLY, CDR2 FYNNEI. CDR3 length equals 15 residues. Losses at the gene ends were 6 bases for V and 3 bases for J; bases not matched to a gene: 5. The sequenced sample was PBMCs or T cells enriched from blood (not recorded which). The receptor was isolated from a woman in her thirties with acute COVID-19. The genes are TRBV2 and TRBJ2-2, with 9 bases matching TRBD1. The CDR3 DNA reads TGTGCCAGCAGAAGGACAGGGGCGGACACCGGGGAGCTGTTTTTT. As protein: CASRRTGADTGELFF.